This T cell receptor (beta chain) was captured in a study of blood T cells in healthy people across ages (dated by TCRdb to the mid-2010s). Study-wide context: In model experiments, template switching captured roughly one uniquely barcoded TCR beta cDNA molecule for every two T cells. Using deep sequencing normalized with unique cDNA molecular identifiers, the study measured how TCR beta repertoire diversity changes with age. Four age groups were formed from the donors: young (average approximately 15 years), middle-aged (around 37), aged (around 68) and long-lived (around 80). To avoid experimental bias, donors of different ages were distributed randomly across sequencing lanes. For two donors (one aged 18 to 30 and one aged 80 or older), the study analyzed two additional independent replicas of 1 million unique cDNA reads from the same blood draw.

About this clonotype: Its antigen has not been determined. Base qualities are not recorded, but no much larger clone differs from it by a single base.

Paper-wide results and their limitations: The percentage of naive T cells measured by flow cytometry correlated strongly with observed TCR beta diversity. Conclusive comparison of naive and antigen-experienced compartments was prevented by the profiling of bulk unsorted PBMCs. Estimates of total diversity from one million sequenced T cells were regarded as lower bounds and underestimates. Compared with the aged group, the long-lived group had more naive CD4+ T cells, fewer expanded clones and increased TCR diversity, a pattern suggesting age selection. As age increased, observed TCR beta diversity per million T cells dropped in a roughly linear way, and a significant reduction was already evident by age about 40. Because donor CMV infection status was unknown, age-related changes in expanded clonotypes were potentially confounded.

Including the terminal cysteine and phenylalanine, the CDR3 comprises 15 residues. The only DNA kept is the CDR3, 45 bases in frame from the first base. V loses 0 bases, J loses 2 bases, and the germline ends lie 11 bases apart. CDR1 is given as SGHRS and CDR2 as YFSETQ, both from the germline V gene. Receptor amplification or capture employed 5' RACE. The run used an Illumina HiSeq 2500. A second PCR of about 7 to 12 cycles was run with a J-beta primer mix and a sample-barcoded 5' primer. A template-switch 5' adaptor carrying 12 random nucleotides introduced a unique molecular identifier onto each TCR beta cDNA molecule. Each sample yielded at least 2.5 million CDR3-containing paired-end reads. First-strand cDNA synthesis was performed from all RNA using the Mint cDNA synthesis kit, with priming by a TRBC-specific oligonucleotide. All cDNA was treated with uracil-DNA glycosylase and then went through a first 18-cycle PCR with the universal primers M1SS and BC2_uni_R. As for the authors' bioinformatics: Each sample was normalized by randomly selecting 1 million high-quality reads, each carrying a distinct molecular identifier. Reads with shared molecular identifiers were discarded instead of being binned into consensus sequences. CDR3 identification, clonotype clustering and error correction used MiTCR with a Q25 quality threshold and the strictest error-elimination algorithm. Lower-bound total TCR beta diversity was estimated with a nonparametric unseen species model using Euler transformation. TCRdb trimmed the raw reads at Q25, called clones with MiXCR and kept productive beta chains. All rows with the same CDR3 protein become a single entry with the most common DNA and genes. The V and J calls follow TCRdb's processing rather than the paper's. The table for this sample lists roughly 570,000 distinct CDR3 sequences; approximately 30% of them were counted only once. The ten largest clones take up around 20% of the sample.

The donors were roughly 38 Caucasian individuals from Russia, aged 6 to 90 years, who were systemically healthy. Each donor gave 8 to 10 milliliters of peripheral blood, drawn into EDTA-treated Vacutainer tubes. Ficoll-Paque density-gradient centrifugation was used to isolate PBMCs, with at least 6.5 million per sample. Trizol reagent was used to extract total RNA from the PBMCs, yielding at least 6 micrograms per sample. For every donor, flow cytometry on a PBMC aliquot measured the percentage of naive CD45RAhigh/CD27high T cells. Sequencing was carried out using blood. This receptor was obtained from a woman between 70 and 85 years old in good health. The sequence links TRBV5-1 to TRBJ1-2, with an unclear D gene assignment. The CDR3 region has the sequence CASSLERSGNYGYTF. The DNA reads TGCGCCAGCAGCTTGGAAAGGAGTGGAAACTATGGCTACACCTTC.